This T cell receptor beta chain originates from a study of patients and donors after allogeneic stem cell transplantation. Each CDR3 protein is one row after TCRdb ran MiXCR on the RT-PCR reads. This sample has hundreds of thousands of distinct CDR3 sequences, with 16% found just once. V shed 1 base and J shed 1 base, with 5 bases lying between them. There are 14 residues in the CDR3. Germline values: CDR1 SGHVS, CDR2 FQNEAQ. This clonotype has at least ten counts. The chain links TRBV7-8 to TRBJ2-1; no reliable D call. Sequenced material: blood, either unsorted or a sorted T cell fraction (not recorded which). This receptor was taken from a human donor who was either an allogeneic HSCT recipient or a stem cell or donor lymphocyte infusion donor (not recorded which). It is not recorded whose cells these are; they may come from a transplant donor. The CDR3 DNA reads as TGTGCCAGCAGCTTAGGGGAATCCTACAATGAGCAGTTCTTC. Its protein is CASSLGESYNEQFF.